The 18 T cell receptor beta chains reported below all come from one sample, sequenced in a study of cytomegalovirus exposure and HLA in healthy donors. TCRdb keeps only in-frame clones here, not all; method: immunoSEQ multiplex PCR. The table has 90,000 to 100,000 clones, roughly nine tenths seen once. The sample was PBMCs. Receptors originate from a man aged 18-30 years in good health and CMV-seropositive.

This clone appeared once. The chain employs TRBV19 and TRBJ1-1, with D possibly matching TRBD1 (5 bases). CDR1 and CDR2 (germline): LNHDA, SQIVND (reference sequence). V lost 9 bases to trimming and J lost 5 bases, with 19 bases between them. The CDR3 contains 14 residues. CDR3 sequence reads: CASSASSGLTEAFF. The CDR3 nucleotides are TGTGCCAGCTCAGCCTCTTCAGGGTTGACTGAAGCTTTCTTT.

V usage is TRBV4-2 and J usage is TRBJ1-2; D remains unclear. Trimming cost V 2 bases and J 1 base, with 8 bases left between them. Per the germline V gene, CDR1 is LGHNA and CDR2 is YNFKEQ. The CDR3 sequence is 14 residues long. The CDR3 reads CASSQPTDNYGYTF. As DNA, the CDR3 is TGTGCCAGCAGCCAACCTACTGATAACTATGGCTACACCTTC.

The chain uses TRBV5-1 and TRBJ1-1, with D possibly TRBD1 on 6 matching bases. CDR3 length: 14 residues. CDR1 is SGHRS, CDR2 YFSETQ, per germline. V lost 4 bases to trimming and J lost 1 base, with 11 bases between them. This CDR3 reads CASSEGVQNTEAFF. In DNA, the CDR3 is TGCGCCAGCAGCGAGGGGGTCCAGAACACTGAAGCTTTCTTT.

The CDR3 here is CASSQDGTSGSDEQFF. For the CDR3, the DNA is TGCGCCAGCAGCCAAGATGGGACTAGCGGGTCGGATGAGCAGTTCTTC. The V call is TRBV4-3, the J call TRBJ2-1, with 12 bases matching TRBD2. V was clipped by 0 bases and J by 8 bases; unmatched bases: 5. Germline loops: CDR1 LGHNA, CDR2 YSLEER. This CDR3 has 16 residues.

The chain links TRBV28 to TRBJ2-2; D might be TRBD2 (5 bases). V was cut by 6 bases and J by 3 bases, with 17 bases left in between. This CDR3 region has 16 residues. The germline gives CDR1 MDHEN, CDR2 SYDVKM. The CDR3 protein is CASRVRRPEDTGELFF. CDR3 DNA: TGTGCCAGCAGAGTGCGTAGGCCGGAGGACACCGGGGAGCTGTTTTTT.

The chain recombines TRBV27 with TRBJ2-7; D uncertain. Germline CDR1 and CDR2: MNHEY and SMNVEV (reference sequence). Trimming removed 5 bases at V and 4 bases at J, with 21 bases between. The CDR3 totals 16 residues. The CDR3 reads CASSPRSGDYPYEQYF. The CDR3 DNA reads as TGTGCCAGCAGTCCCCGATCCGGTGATTACCCTTACGAGCAGTACTTC.

Only a few counts were recorded for this clone. This chain connects TRBV28 to TRBJ2-2, with D perhaps TRBD2 (5 bases). Trimming removed 5 bases from V and 0 bases from J, with 22 bases in between. CDR3 length: 19 residues. CDR1 is MDHEN, CDR2 SYDVKM, per germline. The CDR3 loop is CASSTYPRGYGANTGELFF. The CDR3 coding sequence is TGTGCCAGCAGTACCTACCCCCGGGGTTACGGGGCGAACACCGGGGAGCTGTTTTTT.

The chain employs TRBV4-1 and TRBJ2-5; no clear D. CDR1 MGHRA and CDR2 YSYEKL come from the germline V gene. The CDR3 spans 14 residues. V was trimmed by 4 bases and J by 2 bases, leaving 11 bases between them. Here the CDR3 reads CASSPLGLQETQYF. In nucleotides, the CDR3 is TGCGCCAGCAGCCCTCTTGGGCTACAAGAGACCCAGTACTTC.

V and J are TRBV6-6 and TRBJ2-1, with 10 bases aligning to TRBD1. This CDR3 comprises 15 residues. The germline V gene encodes CDR1 MNHNY and CDR2 SVGAGI (reference sequence). The ends lost 6 bases at V and 4 bases at J; junction bases unmatched: 6. CDR3 coding DNA: TGTGCCAGCAGCCCCGGGACAGGGGATTACAATGAGCAGTTCTTC. Encoded protein: CASSPGTGDYNEQFF.

The chain links TRBV5-3 to TRBJ2-7; 7 positions match TRBD2. TRBV5-3 is an ORF; its function is uncertain. The junction had 13 bases not matched to a gene; V was cut back by 4 bases and J by 0 bases. This CDR3 is 17 amino acids long. The CDR3 DNA follows: TGTGCCAGAAGCGGGATCGAGAAGCGGGGCTTCTCCTACGAGCAGTACTTC. This sequence encodes CARSGIEKRGFSYEQYF.

The rearrangement uses TRBV18 and TRBJ2-1; TRBD1 matches at 9 bases. This CDR3 contains 15 residues. After removal of 2 bases from V and 7 bases from J, the junction contained 6 bases not matched to a gene. Germline V gene sequence: CDR1 KGHSH, CDR2 LQKENI. The CDR3 sequence is CASSPGTGIINEQFF. Written as DNA, the CDR3 is TGTGCCAGCTCACCAGGGACAGGGATCATAAATGAGCAGTTCTTC.

The rearrangement joins TRBV27 to TRBJ2-2; D gene uncertain. The ends were cut back, 1 base at V and 0 bases at J, with 12 bases in the middle. Per germline, CDR1 MNHEY and CDR2 SMNVEV (reference sequence). The CDR3 totals 17 residues. The CDR3 DNA sequence: TGTGCCAGCAGTTTATTATTGGCTTCCGCGAACACCGGGGAGCTGTTTTTT. It translates to CASSLLLASANTGELFF.

In its sample, this clone was seen once. The chain is built from TRBV29-1 and TRBJ2-5; 9 nucleotides align to TRBD2. CDR3 length equals 18 residues. Germline V gene data show CDR1 as SQVTM and CDR2 as ANQGSEA. The V gene end was trimmed by 0 bases and the J gene end by 5 bases; junction bases not matched to a gene: 16. The CDR3 is CSVEEGRYFAGGRETQYF. In DNA form, the CDR3 reads TGCAGCGTTGAAGAGGGGAGATATTTTGCGGGAGGGAGGGAGACCCAGTACTTC. The complete variable domain, with remaining parts taken from reference TRBV29-1 and TRBJ2-5, reads SAVISQKPSRDICQRGTSLTIQCQVDSQVTMMFWYRQQPGQSLTLIATANQGSEATYESGFVIDKFPISRPNLTFSTLTVSNMSPEDSSIYLCSVEEGRYFAGGRETQYFGPGTRLLVL.

V gene TRBV4-2 combines with J gene TRBJ2-3, with TRBD2 matching 8 bases. This CDR3 has 15 residues. Germline CDR1 is LGHNA and CDR2 is YNFKEQ. The V segment lost 4 bases and the J segment 2 bases; nucleotides outside the gene matches: 5. CDR3 bases: TGTGCCAGCAGCCTCCCGGGACTAGACACAGATACGCAGTATTTT. This gives the protein CASSLPGLDTDTQYF.

The chain has TRBV9 and TRBJ2-7; D uncertain. CDR3 length: 12 amino acids. V shed 4 bases and J shed 3 bases, with 8 bases lying between them. Germline CDR1 SGDLS, CDR2 YYNGEE. The CDR3 coding sequence is TGTGCCAGCAGCCAAGGCGGCTACGAGCAGTACTTC. It is translated as CASSQGGYEQYF.

The table lists this clone with a few counts. This CDR3 is CASSPTYRERGYYGYTF. The CDR3 region has the DNA TGTGCCAGCAGCCCAACGTACAGGGAAAGAGGGTACTATGGCTACACCTTC. V usage is TRBV7-8 and J usage is TRBJ1-2; maybe TRBD1 (6 bases). Trimming left V 5 bases short and J 3 bases short, with 22 bases between. The CDR3 has 17 amino acids. Germline CDR1 SGHVS, CDR2 FQNEAQ.

The gene calls are TRBV19 and TRBJ1-2, with D perhaps TRBD1 (5 bases). Germline values: CDR1 LNHDA, CDR2 SQIVND (reference sequence). V was trimmed by 6 bases and J by 12 bases, leaving 26 bases between them. The CDR3 runs 15 residues. The CDR3 protein is CASSQGSAAGNQDTF. CDR3 bases: TGTGCCAGTAGCCAAGGTTCCGCGGCAGGGAATCAGGACACCTTC. Full variable domain (rest looked up from reference TRBV19 and TRBJ1-2): DGGITQSPKYLFRKEGQNVTLSCEQNLNHDAMYWYRQDPGQGLRLIYYSQIVNDFQKGDIAEGYSVSREKKESFPLTVTSAQKNPTAFYLCASSQGSAAGNQDTFGSGTRLTVV.

This clone has only one observation. The chain joins TRBV18 to TRBJ1-1, with D uncertain. CDR3 length equals 11 residues. Germline V lookup: CDR1 KGHSH, CDR2 LQKENI. V was shortened by 5 bases and J by 7 bases, with 8 bases between the two germline ends. The CDR3 sequence: CASSNGIEAFF. The CDR3 DNA sequence: TGTGCCAGCTCAAACGGGATTGAAGCTTTCTTT.